What follows describes a single T cell receptor (beta chain). This same CDR3 is encoded by further DNA sequences in the sample. The record originates from a study of shared clonotypes between healthy human individuals. CD45RO-negative CD8 cells positively selected for CCR7 made up the naive population, which excluded terminally differentiated effector memory CD45RA+ cells. The assay was run at deep level. Clones were sequenced by immunoSEQ multiplex PCR, and TCRdb holds only the in-frame ones, with some missing. The sample holds about 2 million clones, roughly 94% seen once. The germline V gene has CDR1 SGHDT and CDR2 YYEEEE. Trimming shortened V by 0 bases and J by 7 bases, and 5 bases separated the two germline ends. CDR3 length: 12 residues.

This chain connects TRBV5-6 to TRBJ1-5; no clear D gene. This TCR came from a man aged 18 to 30 in good health. The sample consisted of naive CD8+ T cells sorted from blood. The CDR3 here is CASSLGVQPQHF. DNA of the CDR3: TGTGCCAGCAGCTTGGGAGTACAGCCCCAGCATTTT.